This entry features one TCR beta chain sequence. Its antigen specificity is not known. The sample holds no much larger clone one base away, and base qualities are not on file. TCRbeta CDR3 regions were amplified from genomic DNA using the immunoSEQ Assay, a bias-controlled multiplex PCR. Per the source publication's procedure: The number of nucleated cells in each sample was estimated from the amplification of reference gene primers within the assay. To quantify the absolute abundance of each unique TCRbeta CDR3 rearrangement, sequence reads were collapsed and filtered. For each sample, productive Simpson clonality was calculated as the square root of Simpson's diversity index across productive rearrangements. As stored in TCRdb, this immuneACCESS dataset retains in-frame rearrangements with V and J assigned. A fraction of the clones does not appear; measured against another copy, unresolved V genes explain less than half of the discrepancy, and the remainder lacks a known reason. The V and J calls and clone size come from that table; D and trimming were worked out from the DNA. In this sample the table shows about 160,000 clones, roughly 88% of which occur a single time. The ten largest clonotypes hold approximately 2.9% of the sample.

This sample is part of a study of blood T cell repertoires in COVID-19 (dated by TCRdb to between 2020 and 2021). Regarding the research as a whole: Collaborator samples came from the United States, Italy and Spain and covered acute and convalescent phases of COVID-19. The material from the prospective study consisted of cDNA or gDNA derived from T cells, B-cell-depleted T cells, or PBMCs. Deeply sampled blood TCRbeta repertoires from subjects exposed to, actively infected with, or recovered from COVID-19 were included in the dataset. The repertoires were released in a freely available public database meant as a resource for research on the immune response to SARS-CoV-2. The samples were drawn from the first 160 participants of the ongoing ImmuneRACE study and from over a thousand subjects provided by 6 global collaborators. Nearly every sample came with metadata listing a de-identified subject ID, COVID-19 status, age in years and sex. HLA class I and class II types, where available, came from metadata supplied by the sample provider rather than from assay-based typing.

Collaborating institutions collected whole blood in K2EDTA tubes following their own protocols. For TCRbeta analysis, collaborator samples were shipped as frozen whole blood, as isolated PBMCs, or as DNA extracted from either sample type. The CDR3 starts with the cysteine, ends with the phenylalanine, and has 13 residues. The retained sequence is limited to the CDR3, 39 bases, with the frame set at the first base. V is clipped by 6 bases and J by 7 bases, and the sequence between their germline boundaries is 10 bases long. The CDR1 and CDR2 encoded by the germline V gene are MDHEN and SYDVKM. Study-wide findings and limitations: The amount of clinical and demographic metadata varied by source and participant and was provided uncurated.

In this chain, TRBV28 is recombined with TRBJ1-6; tentative D gene TRBD1, with 5 bases matching. The sequence came from a woman aged 55-75 years with acute or convalescent COVID-19. The sequenced sample was peripheral blood. The nucleotide sequence reads as follows: TGTGCCAGCAGAACAGGTTCCAATTCACCCCTCCACTTT. Its protein product is CASRTGSNSPLHF.